These 6 T cell receptor beta chains were sequenced from one sample in a study of T cell responses to AZD1222 COVID-19 vaccine. Method: immunoSEQ multiplex PCR; TCRdb's copy keeps in-frame clones and lacks some. The sample holds 43,000 or so clones; roughly 91% are singletons and the top ten take 30% to 45%. This specimen consisted of peripheral blood, obtained 28 days after the second AZD1222 dose. The source of these receptors is an adult who received the AZD1222 COVID-19 vaccine.

The chain carries TRBV20-1 and TRBJ1-1; D remains ambiguous. Trimming took off 5 bases at V and 8 bases at J, with 12 bases between the two ends. Germline loops: CDR1 DFQATT, CDR2 SNEGSKA (reference sequence). This CDR3 region has 11 residues. CDR3 sequence (DNA): TGCAGTGCTCCTTGGACGGAGGAAGCTTTCTTT. It translates to CSAPWTEEAFF.

This clone showed up just a few times. The CDR3 nucleotides are TGTGCCAGCAGCTTAGAGGGACAGGGTCGGATAGATTCACCCCTCCACTTT. Encoded protein: CASSLEGQGRIDSPLHF. The chain links TRBV7-9 to TRBJ1-6; 9 nucleotides align to TRBD1. From germline, CDR1 is SEHNR and CDR2 FQNEAQ (reference sequence). The CDR3 length is 17 residues. Trimming removed 1 base from V and 8 bases from J; junction bases left unmatched: 9.

J is TRBJ2-7 and V is TRBV5-6; D is possibly TRBD1 (6 bases). Germline V CDR1 and CDR2: SGHDT, YYEEEE. Trimming left V 2 bases short and J 5 bases short, with 17 bases between. The CDR3 spans 15 residues. The CDR3 nucleotides are TGTGCCAGCAGCTTCCAGGGGTCCGGCAGACACGAGCAGTACTTC. Translation: CASSFQGSGRHEQYF.

J is TRBJ1-1 and V is TRBV27, with D maybe TRBD1 (6 bases). This CDR3 contains 15 residues. Germline loops: CDR1 MNHEY, CDR2 SMNVEV (reference sequence). The V and J ends lost 5 bases and 4 bases respectively, with 17 bases between them. The CDR3 sequence is CASSLQGGRPTEAFF. CDR3 nucleotides: TGTGCCAGCAGTCTTCAAGGGGGTCGCCCCACTGAAGCTTTCTTT.

The chain has TRBV12-5 and TRBJ1-1; weak D call: TRBD1 (6 bases). Trimming took off 1 base at V and 0 bases at J, with 15 bases between the two ends. Germline CDR1 LGHNT, CDR2 FRNRAP. The CDR3 totals 17 residues. In nucleotides, the CDR3 is TGTGCTAGTGGTTTGGAACAGGGATTGGGCATGAACACTGAAGCTTTCTTT. Its protein product is CASGLEQGLGMNTEAFF.

J is TRBJ1-2 and V is TRBV4-3; no clear D. This CDR3 is 15 amino acids long. CDR1 and CDR2 from the germline V gene are LGHNA and YSLEER. V was cut by 0 bases and J by 3 bases, with 11 bases left in between. DNA of the CDR3: TGCGCCAGCAGCCAAGAGGTGCAGGTGGACTATGGCTACACCTTC. It encodes CASSQEVQVDYGYTF.